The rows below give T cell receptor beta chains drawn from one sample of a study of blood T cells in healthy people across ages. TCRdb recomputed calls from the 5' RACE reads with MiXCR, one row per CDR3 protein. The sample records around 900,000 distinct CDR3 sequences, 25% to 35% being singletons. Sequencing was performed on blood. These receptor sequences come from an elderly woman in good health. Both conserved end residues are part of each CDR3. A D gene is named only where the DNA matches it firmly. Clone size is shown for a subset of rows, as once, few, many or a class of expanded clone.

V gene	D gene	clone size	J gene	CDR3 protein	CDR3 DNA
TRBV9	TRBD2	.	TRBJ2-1	CVGSVLWGGYEQFF	TGTGTCGGCAGCGTTCTTTGGGGGGGGTATGAGCAGTTCTTC
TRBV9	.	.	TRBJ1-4	CASSVGGVGGEKLFF	TGTGCCAGCAGCGTAGGAGGGGTGGGAGGTGAAAAACTGTTTTTT
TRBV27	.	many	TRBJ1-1	CASSPGARGSEAFF	TGTGCCAGCAGTCCAGGGGCCCGCGGTTCTGAAGCTTTCTTT
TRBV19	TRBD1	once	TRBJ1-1	CASSILQGRAFF	TGTGCCAGTAGCATACTACAGGGGAGAGCTTTCTTT
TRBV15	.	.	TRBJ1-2	CATSRGADNNYGYTF	TGTGCCACCAGCAGAGGAGCAGATAATAACTATGGCTACACCTTC
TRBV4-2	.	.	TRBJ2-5	CASSQDGQSQETQYF	TGTGCCAGCAGCCAAGATGGGCAGTCCCAAGAGACCCAGTACTTC
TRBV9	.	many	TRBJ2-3	CASSDRGLPSTDTQYF	TGTGCCAGCAGCGATCGGGGACTTCCTAGCACAGATACGCAGTATTTT
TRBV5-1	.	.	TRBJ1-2	CASSWRDEANYGYTF	TGCGCCAGCAGCTGGCGGGACGAAGCTAACTATGGCTACACCTTC
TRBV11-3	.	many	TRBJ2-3	CASSLDIGGSTDTQYF	TGTGCCAGCAGCTTAGATATCGGCGGGAGCACAGATACGCAGTATTTT
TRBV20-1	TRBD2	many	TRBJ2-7	CSASRSGGDYEQYF	TGCAGTGCCTCCCGTAGCGGGGGGGACTACGAGCAGTACTTC
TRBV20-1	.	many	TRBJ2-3	CSVSGGGDTQYF	TGCAGTGTCAGTGGGGGCGGAGATACGCAGTATTTT
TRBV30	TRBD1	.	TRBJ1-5	CASDGTGKAGPQHF	TGTGCCTCCGATGGGACAGGGAAGGCCGGGCCCCAGCATTTT
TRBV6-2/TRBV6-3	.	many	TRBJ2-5	CASRSTIIETQYF	TGTGCCAGCAGGTCAACCATTATAGAGACCCAGTACTTC
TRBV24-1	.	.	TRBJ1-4	CATSDKSATNEKLFF	TGTGCCACCAGTGATAAGAGTGCAACTAATGAAAAACTGTTTTTT
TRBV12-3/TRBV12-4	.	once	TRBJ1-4	CASGPTKGDEKLFF	TGTGCCAGCGGCCCTACCAAAGGAGATGAAAAACTGTTTTTT
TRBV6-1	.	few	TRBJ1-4	CASRPRETNEKLFF	TGTGCCAGCAGGCCCAGGGAAACTAATGAAAAACTGTTTTTT
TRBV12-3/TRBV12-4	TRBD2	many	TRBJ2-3	CASSRTSGNTDTQYF	TGTGCCAGCAGCAGGACTAGCGGGAACACAGATACGCAGTATTTT
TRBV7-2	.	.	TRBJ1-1	CASSFSYRDEAFF	TGTGCCAGCAGCTTTTCGTACAGGGATGAAGCTTTCTTT
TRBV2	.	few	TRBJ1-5	CASSVSRFGVHDDNQPQHF	TGTGCCAGTAGTGTCTCCCGGTTTGGGGTCCACGATGACAATCAGCCCCAGCATTTT
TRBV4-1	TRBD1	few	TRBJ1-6	CASSYQGATNNSPLHF	TGCGCCAGCAGCTACCAGGGGGCTACCAATAATTCACCCCTCCACTTT
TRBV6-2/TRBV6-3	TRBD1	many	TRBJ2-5	CASRRQGDLYQETQYF	TGTGCCAGCAGAAGACAGGGGGATCTGTACCAAGAGACCCAGTACTTC
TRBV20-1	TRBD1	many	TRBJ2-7	CSAHLPGTEYEQYF	TGCAGTGCTCATCTCCCCGGGACAGAATACGAGCAGTACTTC
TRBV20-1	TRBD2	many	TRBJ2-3	CSTPRAGAYTDTQYF	TGCAGTACTCCTCGAGCGGGGGCATACACAGATACGCAGTATTTT
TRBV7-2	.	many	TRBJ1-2	CASSRGSEGYGYTF	TGTGCCAGCAGCAGAGGGTCGGAGGGGTATGGCTACACCTTC
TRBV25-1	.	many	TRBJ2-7	CASSQSTGEQYF	TGTGCCAGCAGCCAATCCACAGGCGAGCAGTACTTC
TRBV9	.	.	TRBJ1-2	CASTLTGRDSYTF	TGTGCCAGCACCTTGACGGGGAGGGATAGCTACACCTTC
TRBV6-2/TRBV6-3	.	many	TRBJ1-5	CASRTGALSQPQHF	TGTGCCAGCAGAACGGGGGCTTTGAGTCAGCCCCAGCATTTT
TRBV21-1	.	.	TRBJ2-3	CASSKGGAGGSTDTQYF	TGTGCCAGCAGCAAGGGAGGAGCGGGGGGAAGCACAGATACGCAGTATTTT
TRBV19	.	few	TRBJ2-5	CASSTSQVTQETQYF	TGTGCCAGTAGCACGTCTCAGGTCACCCAAGAGACCCAGTACTTC
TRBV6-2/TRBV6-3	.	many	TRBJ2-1	CASSYSGASSYNEQFF	TGTGCCAGCAGTTACTCAGGGGCGAGCTCCTACAATGAGCAGTTCTTC
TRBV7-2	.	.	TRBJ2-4	CASSSQGPKNIQYF	TGTGCCAGCAGCTCCCAGGGGCCCAAAAACATTCAGTACTTC
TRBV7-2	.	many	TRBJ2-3	CASSLVPGVEDTQYF	TGTGCCAGCAGCTTAGTCCCGGGGGTGGAAGATACGCAGTATTTT
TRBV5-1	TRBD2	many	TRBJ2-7	CASSRLAGGPYEQYF	TGCGCCAGCAGCAGACTAGCGGGGGGCCCCTACGAGCAGTACTTC
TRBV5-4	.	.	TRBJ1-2	CASSQNYYGYTF	TGTGCCAGCAGCCAAAATTACTATGGCTACACCTTC
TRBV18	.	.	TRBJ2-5	CASSPPVKTQYF	TGTGCCAGCTCACCACCGGTGAAGACCCAGTACTTC
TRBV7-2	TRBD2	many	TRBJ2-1	CASSTPWSSGILGEQFF	TGTGCCAGCAGCACCCCTTGGAGTAGCGGGATCCTGGGTGAGCAGTTCTTC
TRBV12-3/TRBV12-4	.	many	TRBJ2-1	CASEGGSSYNEQFF	TGTGCCAGCGAGGGCGGTAGCTCCTACAATGAGCAGTTCTTC